This entry lists 27 T cell receptor beta chains sequenced from one sample in a study of blood T cell repertoires in COVID-19. Profiled with immunoSEQ multiplex PCR; TCRdb holds only in-frame clones, not every one. The sample lists tens of thousands of clones; less than 95% were seen once. Sequenced material: peripheral blood. Every receptor here comes from a human donor with active COVID-19. The donor label of this sample is uncertain.

The chain links TRBV27 to TRBJ1-1; maybe TRBD1 (6 bases). Germline loops: CDR1 MNHEY, CDR2 SMNVEV (reference sequence). Trimming stripped 5 bases from V and 1 base from J, with 11 bases between. The length of the CDR3 is 14 residues. CDR3 DNA sequence: TGTGCCAGCAGTCCCGGGACATCGAACACTGAAGCTTTCTTT. Amino acids: CASSPGTSNTEAFF.

V and J are TRBV5-4 and TRBJ2-3, with unresolved D. V was clipped by 5 bases and J by 2 bases, with 6 bases between them. The CDR3 loop spans 12 amino acids. The germline CDR1 and CDR2 sequences are SGHNT and YYREEE (reference sequence). Written as DNA, the CDR3 is TGTGCCAGCAGTTCCTACACAGATACGCAGTATTTT. As protein: CASSSYTDTQYF. Filled out from reference TRBV5-4 and TRBJ2-3, the complete variable domain reads ETGVTQSPTHLIKTRGQQVTLRCSSQSGHNTVSWYQQALGQGPQFIFQYYREEENGRGNFPPRFSGLQFPNYSSELNVNALELDDSALYLCASSSYTDTQYFGPGTRLTVL.

The chain couples TRBV24-1 to TRBJ2-1; 11 bases align to TRBD2. The CDR3 is made up of 20 amino acids. CDR1 is KGHDR and CDR2 is SFDVKD in the germline V gene. V shed 2 bases and J 1 base; nucleotides not matched to a gene: 12. The DNA of the CDR3 is TGTGCCACCAGTGATTGGGGTGCTAGCGGGGGGTTCGGGTCCTACAATGAGCAGTTCTTC. This gives the protein CATSDWGASGGFGSYNEQFF.

The chain has TRBV2 and TRBJ1-1, with 7 bases identical to TRBD1. CDR1 is SNHLY and CDR2 is FYNNEI in the germline V gene. Germline trimming cut 2 bases from V and 3 bases from J; bases unmatched to any gene: 15. The CDR3 totals 18 residues. The CDR3 loop reads CASSEHLPGQNYHTEAFF. The CDR3 nucleotides read TGTGCCAGCAGTGAACACCTCCCGGGACAGAATTATCACACTGAAGCTTTCTTT.

This sequence joins TRBV5-8 and TRBJ2-1; 9 bases agree with TRBD2. CDR1 is SGHTS, CDR2 YDEGEE, per germline. Trimming at V came to 3 bases and at J to 1 base, leaving 2 bases not matched to a gene. The CDR3 spans 15 residues. The CDR3 is CASSSAGGSYNEQFF. The DNA of the CDR3 is TGTGCCAGCAGCTCAGCGGGGGGATCCTACAATGAGCAGTTCTTC.

J is TRBJ2-3 and V is TRBV7-9; tentative D call: TRBD1 (6 bases). This CDR3 spans 15 amino acids. The germline CDR1 and CDR2 sequences are SEHNR and FQNEAQ (reference sequence). Trimming took 5 bases from V and 2 from J, leaving 14 bases between them. This CDR3 is CASSTTGSVTDTQYF. As DNA, the CDR3 is TGTGCCAGCAGCACCACAGGGTCCGTCACAGATACGCAGTATTTT. The full variable domain, with the rest looked up from reference TRBV7-9 and TRBJ2-3, is DTGVSQNPRHKITKRGQNVTFRCDPISEHNRLYWYRQTLGQGPEFLTYFQNEAQLEKSRLLSDRFSAERPKGSFSTLEIQRTEQGDSAMYLCASSTTGSVTDTQYFGPGTRLTVL.

This clone was detected only once. The rearrangement uses TRBV19 and TRBJ1-4; TRBD1 matches 8 bases. V lost 5 bases, J lost 8 bases, and 22 bases stayed unmatched. Germline V gene data show CDR1 as LNHDA and CDR2 as SQIVND (reference sequence). The CDR3 totals 19 residues. The CDR3 nucleotides are TGTGCCAGTAGTCCCCGTCGACAGGGGACGTTTGGGGGGGCCGAAAAACTGTTTTTT. This gives the protein CASSPRRQGTFGGAEKLFF. Full variable domain (rest looked up from reference TRBV19 and TRBJ1-4): DGGITQSPKYLFRKEGQNVTLSCEQNLNHDAMYWYRQDPGQGLRLIYYSQIVNDFQKGDIAEGYSVSREKKESFPLTVTSAQKNPTAFYLCASSPRRQGTFGGAEKLFFGSGTQLSVL.

This clone was seen once. This chain connects TRBV7-2 to TRBJ2-1; D might be TRBD2 (5 bases). The germline V gene has CDR1 SGHTA and CDR2 FQGNSA. This CDR3 spans 16 amino acids. V gave up 5 bases and J gave up 1 base, with 15 bases separating them. CDR3 nucleotides: TGTGCCAGCAGCCTCCCCATCGGGATGTCCTACAATGAGCAGTTCTTC. Protein: CASSLPIGMSYNEQFF.

The chain has TRBV15 and TRBJ1-6; 8 bases are a match to TRBD1. With V trimmed by 5 bases and J by 4 bases, 10 bases remained unmatched. The CDR3 spans 17 residues. Germline values: CDR1 LNHNV, CDR2 YYDKDF (reference sequence). CDR3 sequence: CATSSRGQGAYNSPLHF. The CDR3 region has the DNA TGTGCCACCAGCTCTCGAGGCCAGGGGGCTTATAATTCACCCCTCCACTTT.

As DNA, the CDR3 is TGTGCCAGCAGTACCAGCGCGAGAGGTAATCAGCCCCAGCATTTT. Translating gives CASSTSARGNQPQHF. The rearrangement uses TRBV6-5 and TRBJ1-5; D is uncertain. Germline assignment: CDR1 MNHEY and CDR2 SVGAGI. This CDR3 is 15 amino acids long. V shed 5 bases and J shed 4 bases, with 15 bases lying between them.

CDR3 DNA sequence: TGTGCCACCAGTGACTCCCTCGGACTAGCGGGGCTAGAGACCCAGTACTTC. Protein sequence: CATSDSLGLAGLETQYF. The V and J genes are TRBV24-1 and TRBJ2-5; 12 nucleotides align to TRBD2. With 4 bases clipped from V and 4 bases from J, the junction kept 9 bases outside the gene matches. Germline values: CDR1 KGHDR, CDR2 SFDVKD. This CDR3 spans 17 amino acids.

The chain combines TRBV6-2 or TRBV6-3 with TRBJ1-1; a weak D match, TRBD1 (6 bases). CDR1 and CDR2 (germline): MNHEY, SVGEGT. The CDR3 covers 15 residues. Between the trimmed V and J ends, which lost 7 bases and 1 base, there was a span of 16 bases. CDR3 in amino acids: CASTPDDRTNTEAFF. CDR3 nucleotide sequence: TGTGCCAGCACCCCGGACGACAGGACGAACACTGAAGCTTTCTTT.

V is TRBV18 and J is TRBJ2-1; D not certain. V lost 2 bases, J lost 8 bases, and 4 bases lay in between. Germline lookup yields CDR1 KGHSH and CDR2 LQKENI. The CDR3 contains 11 residues. The CDR3 here is CASSPADEQFF. Written as DNA, the CDR3 is TGTGCCAGCTCACCAGCGGATGAGCAGTTCTTC.

The chain carries TRBV5-1 and TRBJ2-7, with 9 bases lining up with TRBD1. With V trimmed by 4 bases and J by 5 bases, 7 bases remained unmatched. The CDR3 runs 14 residues. From germline, CDR1 is SGHRS and CDR2 YFSETQ. CDR3 in DNA: TGCGCCAGCAGCCTGACAGGGGGGGCGGACGAGCAGTACTTC. Encoded protein: CASSLTGGADEQYF.

The chain combines TRBV5-1 with TRBJ2-7, with TRBD2 as a possible D gene (6 bases). CDR1 is SGHRS and CDR2 is YFSETQ in the germline V gene. The CDR3 contains 14 residues. Trimming shortened V by 4 bases and J by 1 base, and 12 bases separated the two germline ends. Written as DNA, the CDR3 is TGCGCCAGCAGCACGGGACTGCAGTCCTACGAGCAGTACTTC. It yields the protein CASSTGLQSYEQYF.

This clone has just one count. The rearrangement joins TRBV28 to TRBJ1-2; 8 bases are shared with TRBD1. Germline values: CDR1 MDHEN, CDR2 SYDVKM. This CDR3 spans 13 amino acids. Trimming cost V 6 bases and J 4 bases; bases outside gene matches: 4. The chain's CDR3 is CASSKGQGYGYTF. DNA for the CDR3: TGTGCCAGCAGCAAAGGACAGGGCTATGGCTACACCTTC.

The rearrangement uses TRBV5-6 and TRBJ1-4; 10 nucleotides agree with TRBD1. Per the germline V gene, CDR1 is SGHDT and CDR2 is YYEEEE. Germline trimming cut 6 bases from V and 6 bases from J; bases unmatched to any gene: 11. This CDR3 region has 16 residues. DNA for the CDR3: TGTGCCAGCACCTTTCGCTCCGGGACAGGGGATGAAAAACTGTTTTTT. This sequence encodes CASTFRSGTGDEKLFF. The complete variable domain, with remaining parts taken from reference TRBV5-6 and TRBJ1-4, reads DAGVTQSPTHLIKTRGQQVTLRCSPKSGHDTVSWYQQALGQGPQFIFQYYEEEERQRGNFPDRFSGHQFPNYSSELNVNALLLGDSALYLCASTFRSGTGDEKLFFGSGTQLSVL.

The chain joins TRBV4-1 to TRBJ2-2; 9 nucleotides match TRBD2. The CDR3 is made up of 16 amino acids. The V segment lost 3 bases and the J segment 8 bases; nucleotides outside the gene matches: 10. CDR1 is MGHRA and CDR2 is YSYEKL in the germline V gene. The CDR3 spells CASSQPRLAGLGELFF. The CDR3 coding sequence is TGCGCCAGCAGCCAGCCCCGGCTAGCGGGGTTAGGGGAGCTGTTTTTT.

There are many counts of this clone. This chain links TRBV14 with TRBJ2-7, with 9 bases fitting TRBD1. Per germline, CDR1 SGHDN and CDR2 FVKESK. The trim removed 2 bases at V and 0 bases at J, leaving 5 bases unmatched. CDR3 length: 16 amino acids. Here the CDR3 DNA reads TGTGCCAGCAGCCAAACGCGGGACAGGGTCTCCTACGAGCAGTACTTC. This codes for CASSQTRDRVSYEQYF. Variable domain in full (rest from reference TRBV14 and TRBJ2-7): EAGVTQFPSHSVIEKGQTVTLRCDPISGHDNLYWYRRVMGKEIKFLLHFVKESKQDESGMPNNRFLAERTGGTYSTLKVQPAELEDSGVYFCASSQTRDRVSYEQYFGPGTRLTVT.

V usage is TRBV5-6 and J usage is TRBJ2-1; D is perhaps TRBD2 (5 bases). This CDR3 has 14 amino acids. Looked up from germline, CDR1 is SGHDT and CDR2 is YYEEEE. Trimming took off 4 bases at V and 4 bases at J, with 12 bases between the two ends. As DNA, the CDR3 is TGTGCCAGCAGCCCCTCCGGGAATTACAATGAGCAGTTCTTC. The encoded protein is CASSPSGNYNEQFF.

This chain uses TRBV5-8 with TRBJ2-6; 9 bases map to TRBD1. The CDR3 loop spans 20 amino acids. V trimming: 2 bases; J trimming: 4 bases; junction bases outside the gene matches: 16. CDR1 SGHTS and CDR2 YDEGEE come from the germline V gene. The CDR3 sequence: CASSLGPQQGARRGANVLTF. DNA of the CDR3: TGTGCCAGCAGCTTAGGCCCACAACAGGGGGCCCGGAGGGGGGCCAACGTCCTGACTTTC. The full variable domain, in which reference TRBV5-8 and TRBJ2-6 provide the parts outside the CDR3, is EAGVTQSPTHLIKTRGQQATLRCSPISGHTSVYWYQQALGLGLQFLLWYDEGEERNRGNFPPRFSGRQFPNYSSELNVNALELEDSALYLCASSLGPQQGARRGANVLTFGAGSRLTVL.

This chain links TRBV28 with TRBJ1-1; D is perhaps TRBD1 (6 bases). Germline CDR1 MDHEN, CDR2 SYDVKM. This CDR3 contains 14 residues. V was pared by 1 base and J by 5 bases, with 11 bases between. The CDR3 nucleotides read TGTGCCAGCAGTTTATCCCAGGGGACAACTGAAGCTTTCTTT. This translates into CASSLSQGTTEAFF.

The chain uses TRBV5-1 and TRBJ2-7; the match to TRBD1 covers 10 bases. J lost 4 bases, V lost 5 bases, and 6 bases had no gene match. The CDR3 length is 14 residues. Germline V lookup: CDR1 SGHRS, CDR2 YFSETQ. The CDR3 bases are TGCGCCAGCAGGCACCCGGGACAGGGGTACGAGCAGTACTTC. Its translation: CASRHPGQGYEQYF.

The chain combines TRBV5-6 with TRBJ1-2; D is ambiguous. This CDR3 contains 12 residues. The ends were cut back, 8 bases at V and 2 bases at J, with 10 bases in the middle. Germline V gene data show CDR1 as SGHDT and CDR2 as YYEEEE. The CDR3: CASQALNYGYTF. The DNA of the CDR3 is TGTGCCAGTCAGGCGCTGAACTATGGCTACACCTTC.

The genes are TRBV12-3 or TRBV12-4 and TRBJ2-2; D ambiguous. The CDR3 runs 13 residues. Trimming left V 10 bases short and J 7 bases short, with 16 bases between. For the CDR3, the DNA is TGTGCCACCGCCCGTCGAGGCCGCGGGGAGCTGTTTTTT. This gives the protein CATARRGRGELFF.

This rearrangement joins TRBV7-6 to TRBJ1-6, with 7 positions matching TRBD1. Germline CDR1 reads SGHVS; CDR2 reads FNYEAQ. The CDR3 spans 16 residues. Trimming cost V 4 bases and J 8 bases; bases outside gene matches: 11. The CDR3 here is CASSSRQGGGYSPLHF. DNA of the CDR3: TGTGCCAGCAGCTCAAGACAGGGCGGCGGGTATTCACCCCTCCACTTT. The entire variable domain, with the rest obtained from reference TRBV7-6 and TRBJ1-6, is as follows: GAGVSQSPRYKVTKRGQDVALRCDPISGHVSLYWYRQALGQGPEFLTYFNYEAQQDKSGLPNDRFSAERPEGSISTLTIQRTEQRDSAMYRCASSSRQGGGYSPLHFGNGTRLTVT.

The CDR3 DNA reads as TGTGCCAGCAGCCGCGGCCTAGCGGGCACAGATACGCAGTATTTT. The encoded protein is CASSRGLAGTDTQYF. The V gene is TRBV5-4, the J gene TRBJ2-3, with 7 bases identical to TRBD2. J lost 1 base, V lost 4 bases, and 6 bases had no gene match. CDR1 SGHNT and CDR2 YYREEE come from the germline V gene (reference sequence). The CDR3 runs 15 residues.